The 28 T cell receptor beta chains below were found in one sample sequenced in a study of blood T cell repertoires in COVID-19. Sequencing was performed with immunoSEQ multiplex PCR; in TCRdb, only in-frame clones are kept and a portion is missing. Found here are about 230,000 clones, over 80% of them singletons; the top ten hold around 2.5%. The material sequenced was peripheral blood. These receptors came from a woman in her 70s with active or convalescent COVID-19.

The chain has TRBV7-9 and TRBJ2-7; TRBD1 might be the D (6 bases). Trimming removed 5 bases from V and 3 bases from J, with 17 bases in between. Germline CDR1 reads SEHNR; CDR2 reads FQNEAQ (reference sequence). The CDR3 totals 15 residues. CDR3 DNA sequence: TGTGCCAGCAGCACACAGGGCACAAACAACTACGAGCAGTACTTC. Amino acid sequence: CASSTQGTNNYEQYF.

By sample share, this clone is medium-sized. This sequence joins TRBV5-5 and TRBJ1-5, with 8 bases that match TRBD1. V lost 1 base to trimming and J lost 8 bases; unmatched junction nucleotides: 8. CDR3 length: 15 residues. In germline, CDR1 is SGHKS, CDR2 YYEKEE (reference sequence). The CDR3 region is CASSLNPLTGEPQHF. CDR3 DNA: TGTGCCAGCAGCTTGAATCCCCTGACAGGGGAGCCCCAGCATTTT.

This clone has just one count. The V gene is TRBV2, the J gene TRBJ2-3, with D maybe TRBD1 (5 bases). This CDR3 is 14 amino acids long. The germline gives CDR1 SNHLY, CDR2 FYNNEI. The V end was cut by 6 bases, the J end by 5 bases, with 15 bases between. The CDR3 protein is CASRRIQVEDTQYF. Here the CDR3 DNA reads TGTGCCAGCAGGAGGATACAGGTGGAAGATACGCAGTATTTT.

There are many counts of this clone. V and J are TRBV4-1 and TRBJ1-1; TRBD1 matches at 7 bases. V was pared by 4 bases and J by 0 bases, with 11 bases of the junction left unmatched. The CDR3 totals 17 residues. CDR1 and CDR2 (germline): MGHRA, YSYEKL. This chain's CDR3 is CASSRTPEGQLNTEAFF. The CDR3 DNA is TGCGCCAGCAGCCGGACCCCTGAGGGACAGTTGAACACTGAAGCTTTCTTT.

This rearrangement joins TRBV6-6 to TRBJ1-1, with D uncertain. This CDR3 comprises 14 residues. Trimming removed 2 bases from V and 1 base from J, with 8 bases in between. Germline lookup yields CDR1 MNHNY and CDR2 SVGAGI (reference sequence). CDR3 in amino acids: CASSYQTPNTEAFF. The CDR3 nucleotides read TGTGCCAGCAGTTACCAGACACCGAACACTGAAGCTTTCTTT.

This clone was detected a few times. The CDR3 DNA is TGTGCCAGCAGCCCCGGGACAGGGGGAATCTACGAGCAGTACTTC. Protein: CASSPGTGGIYEQYF. The gene calls are TRBV11-3 and TRBJ2-7; 11 nucleotides agree with TRBD1. This CDR3 has 15 residues. V trimming: 5 bases; J trimming: 3 bases; junction bases outside the gene matches: 6. Germline CDR1 and CDR2: SGHNT and YENEEA. The variable domain in full, completed from reference TRBV11-3 and TRBJ2-7, reads EAGVVQSPRYKIIEKKQPVAFWCNPISGHNTLYWYLQNLGQGPELLIRYENEEAVDDSQLPKDRFSAERLKGVDSTLKIQPAELGDSAVYLCASSPGTGGIYEQYFGPGTRLTVT.

The chain uses TRBV6-5 and TRBJ1-2, with 8 bases fitting TRBD1. This CDR3 has 13 residues. CDR1 and CDR2 from the germline V gene are MNHEY and SVGAGI. V lost 10 bases to trimming and J lost 4 bases; unmatched junction nucleotides: 8. CDR3 residues: CATSNGQGYGYTF. CDR3 coding DNA: TGTGCCACCTCCAATGGACAGGGCTATGGCTACACCTTC.

The chain is built from TRBV6-6 and TRBJ1-5; 9 nucleotides line up with TRBD1. Germline trimming cut 6 bases from V and 6 bases from J; bases unmatched to any gene: 6. Germline assignment: CDR1 MNHNY and CDR2 SVGAGI (reference sequence). The length of the CDR3 is 14 residues. Here the CDR3 reads CASRETGGSQPQHF. The CDR3 nucleotides are TGTGCCAGCAGGGAAACAGGGGGCAGTCAGCCCCAGCATTTT.

The rearrangement uses TRBV18 and TRBJ1-1; 8 bases line up with TRBD1. This CDR3 has 16 residues. CDR1 and CDR2 from the germline V gene are KGHSH and LQKENI. Unmatched junction bases numbered 11, after V lost 2 bases and J lost 6 bases. Here the CDR3 reads CASSPVTGTGGSEAFF. DNA of the CDR3: TGTGCCAGCTCACCAGTGACCGGAACAGGGGGTTCTGAAGCTTTCTTT.

Points on this clone: This sample includes further DNA sequences coding for the same CDR3. V usage is TRBV5-4 and J usage is TRBJ2-7; possibly TRBD1 for D (7 bases). Looked up from germline, CDR1 is SGHNT and CDR2 is YYREEE (reference sequence). V was trimmed by 4 bases and J by 4 bases, leaving 15 bases between them. The CDR3 length is 14 residues. The CDR3 sequence is CASSPQGGDYEQYF. The CDR3 coding sequence is TGTGCCAGCAGCCCGCAGGGGGGCGATTACGAGCAGTACTTC.

This clone was counted between two and nine times. The chain carries TRBV19 and TRBJ1-5; unclear D gene. CDR1 and CDR2 (germline): LNHDA, SQIVND (reference sequence). This CDR3 is built from 12 residues. Trimming removed 8 bases at V and 9 bases at J, with 14 bases between. In nucleotides, the CDR3 is TGTGCCAGTCAGACACGCCCTGGGCCCCAGCATTTT. Protein sequence: CASQTRPGPQHF. The full variable domain, rest sourced from reference TRBV19 and TRBJ1-5, is DGGITQSPKYLFRKEGQNVTLSCEQNLNHDAMYWYRQDPGQGLRLIYYSQIVNDFQKGDIAEGYSVSREKKESFPLTVTSAQKNPTAFYLCASQTRPGPQHFGDGTRLSIL.

The chain couples TRBV3-1 (or the pseudogene TRBV3-2) to TRBJ1-2; D unclear. The CDR3 is 16 residues long. V gave up 5 bases and J gave up 4 bases, with 20 bases separating them. Germline CDR1 reads LGHDT; CDR2 reads YNNKEL (reference sequence). CDR3 DNA: TGTGCCAGCAGCACCTATGGGGAGGGCGATATCTATGGCTACACCTTC. Protein product: CASSTYGEGDIYGYTF.

The chain links TRBV29-1 to TRBJ2-5; 7 nucleotides line up with TRBD2. Germline values: CDR1 SQVTM, CDR2 ANQGSEA. Germline trimming cut 4 bases from V and 3 bases from J; bases unmatched to any gene: 5. The CDR3 runs 13 residues. In nucleotides, the CDR3 is TGCAGCGTTGCGGCGCGGGGGAAAGAGACCCAGTACTTC. As protein: CSVAARGKETQYF.

In DNA, the CDR3 is TGTGCCAGCAGCTCCACACCCGACAGGGCTGGCATTCAGTACTTC. Translation gives CASSSTPDRAGIQYF. The chain employs TRBV7-6 and TRBJ2-4, with TRBD1 matching 7 bases. Germline trimming cut 4 bases from V and 9 bases from J; bases unmatched to any gene: 12. This CDR3 spans 15 amino acids. Germline V gives CDR1 SGHVS, CDR2 FNYEAQ.

The rearrangement links TRBV28 to TRBJ2-7; 9 nucleotides agree with TRBD2. The CDR3 contains 15 residues. Germline lookup yields CDR1 MDHEN and CDR2 SYDVKM. V was clipped by 3 bases and J by 0 bases; unmatched bases: 3. The CDR3: CASSLSGRSSYEQYF. CDR3 DNA: TGTGCCAGCAGTTTGAGCGGGAGGAGCTCCTACGAGCAGTACTTC.

The chain is built from TRBV27 and TRBJ2-5; 10 bases match TRBD2. Germline V lookup: CDR1 MNHEY, CDR2 SMNVEV (reference sequence). The CDR3 totals 14 residues. Losses at the gene ends were 6 bases for V and 5 bases for J; bases not matched to a gene: 6. CDR3 sequence: CASSRSGGSETQYF. CDR3 nucleotide sequence: TGTGCCAGCAGCCGTAGCGGGGGGTCCGAGACCCAGTACTTC.

The chain recombines TRBV10-3 with TRBJ1-3; TRBD1 is a possible D gene (5 bases). Trimming cost V 2 bases and J 2 bases, with 13 bases left between them. The CDR3 loop spans 16 amino acids. CDR1 is ENHRY, CDR2 SYGVKD, per germline. In nucleotides, the CDR3 is TGTGCCATCAGTGAGGGTGATGGGGCAGCTGGAAACACCATATATTTT. This encodes CAISEGDGAAGNTIYF.

This clone came up a few times. V gene TRBV3-1 (or the pseudogene TRBV3-2) combines with J gene TRBJ2-2; D is undetermined. Germline CDR1 is LGHDT and CDR2 is YNNKEL (reference sequence). The CDR3 runs 15 residues. V lost 1 base, J lost 6 bases, and 12 bases lay in between. In DNA form, the CDR3 reads TGTGCCAGCAGCCAAGTAATTGGTAGCCCCGGGGAGCTGTTTTTT. Translated: CASSQVIGSPGELFF.

This chain uses TRBV6-5 with TRBJ1-2; D uncertain. The germline V gene has CDR1 MNHEY and CDR2 SVGAGI. The CDR3 is 13 residues long. V shed 5 bases and J shed 10 bases, with 17 bases lying between them. CDR3 sequence reads: CASSNRLGRNYTF. As DNA, the CDR3 is TGTGCCAGCAGTAATAGGTTGGGCAGGAACTACACCTTC.

A few counts support this clone. The genes are TRBV30 and TRBJ2-1; 14 nucleotides match TRBD2. This CDR3 is 14 amino acids long. The germline V gene has CDR1 GTSNPN and CDR2 SVGIG (reference sequence). V was clipped by 3 bases and J by 12 bases; unmatched bases: 7. The CDR3 loop is CAWSGTSGRPRQFF. In nucleotides, the CDR3 is TGTGCCTGGAGCGGGACTAGCGGGAGACCCCGGCAGTTCTTC. The entire variable domain, with the rest obtained from reference TRBV30 and TRBJ2-1, is as follows: SQTIHQWPATLVQPVGSPLSLECTVEGTSNPNLYWYRQAAGRGLQLLFYSVGIGQISSEVPQNLSASRPQDRQFILSSKKLLLSDSGFYLCAWSGTSGRPRQFFGPGTRLTVL.

For the CDR3, the DNA is TGTGCCAGTAGTATTCGAGCGGGAAGCTCCTACAATGAGCAGTTCTTC. Translating it yields CASSIRAGSSYNEQFF. V usage is TRBV19 and J usage is TRBJ2-1; 7 positions agree with TRBD2. The germline CDR1 and CDR2 sequences are LNHDA and SQIVND (reference sequence). CDR3 length: 16 amino acids. Unmatched junction bases numbered 5, after V lost 3 bases and J lost 0 bases.

The chain has TRBV24-1 and TRBJ1-2; 8 bases align to TRBD1. Germline assignment: CDR1 KGHDR and CDR2 SFDVKD. CDR3 size: 15 residues. V lost 2 bases and J lost 4; bases outside the gene matches: 5. CDR3 in amino acids: CATSDSIGQGYGYTF. CDR3 bases: TGTGCCACCAGTGATTCAATCGGACAGGGCTATGGCTACACCTTC.

The rearrangement uses TRBV5-1 and TRBJ2-1, with 12 bases lining up with TRBD2. The CDR3 is 18 amino acids. V dropped 4 bases and J dropped 2; count of bases not matched to a gene: 10. CDR1 and CDR2 from the germline V gene are SGHRS and YFSETQ. The CDR3 DNA sequence: TGCGCCAGCAGCCGTTTGGCTAGCGGGAGGGGGACCTACAATGAGCAGTTCTTC. Its protein is CASSRLASGRGTYNEQFF.

The rearrangement joins TRBV11-2 to TRBJ1-3, with unresolved D. This CDR3 region has 17 residues. Deletions cut 7 bases from V and 0 bases from J, with 19 bases between. The germline V gene encodes CDR1 SGHAT and CDR2 FQNNGV. This chain's CDR3 is CASTKSIGSHSGNTIYF. CDR3 DNA sequence: TGTGCCAGCACCAAAAGTATCGGGTCTCACTCTGGAAACACCATATATTTT.

This clone was seen only a few times. This sequence joins TRBV2 and TRBJ2-5, with TRBD2 matching over 9 bases. The V gene end was trimmed by 7 bases and the J gene end by 4 bases; junction bases not matched to a gene: 7. Germline V CDR1 and CDR2: SNHLY, FYNNEI. The CDR3 consists of 14 residues. The chain's CDR3 is CASMESSGRETQYF. The CDR3 DNA reads as TGTGCCAGCATGGAGAGTAGCGGGAGAGAGACCCAGTACTTC.

With regard to this clone: An end of the junction does not agree with germline; a read error may underlie this. The chain is built from TRBV5-1 and TRBJ2-3; 9 nucleotides align to TRBD2. The CDR3 covers 15 residues. CDR1 and CDR2 from the germline V gene are SGHRS and YFSETQ. The CDR3 region has the DNA TGCGCCCGCAGCAGGGGCGGGGGGGACACAGATACGCAGTATTTT. Translation: CARSRGGGDTDTQYF.

V gene TRBV27 combines with J gene TRBJ2-7; D may be TRBD2 (5 bases). The CDR3 has 13 residues. V was shortened by 8 bases and J by 2 bases, with 13 bases between the two germline ends. The germline CDR1 and CDR2 sequences are MNHEY and SMNVEV (reference sequence). CDR3 region: CASGSSNTYEQYF. The CDR3 nucleotides read TGTGCCAGCGGGTCTAGCAATACCTACGAGCAGTACTTC.

The CDR3 DNA is TGTGCCAGCAGCGTCCACATACCGGGACTAGAGGCGAATGAGCAGTTCTTC. Its protein product is CASSVHIPGLEANEQFF. The chain combines TRBV9 with TRBJ2-1; TRBD2 matches 8 bases. Germline values: CDR1 SGDLS, CDR2 YYNGEE. The CDR3 length is 17 residues. V lost 2 bases, J lost 7 bases, and 14 bases stayed unmatched.